The clone carrying this T cell receptor (beta chain) showed up many times. The source of the sample is a study of T cells in Graves' hyperthyroidism and ophthalmopathy. CDR3 length: 11 residues. Germline V gene lookup returns CDR1 LGHDT and CDR2 YNNKEL (reference sequence). Trimming shortened V by 1 base and J by 6 bases, and 4 bases separated the two germline ends. RNA transcripts yielded amplified TCR beta CDR3 regions. The TCR CDR3 was amplified in a first-round RT-PCR using the HTBI primer set. TCRdb called the multiplex PCR reads again in MiXCR, with one record for every CDR3 protein. The repertoire holds 500,000 or so distinct CDR3 sequences, with about 16% as singletons.

This receptor was identified in a woman in her thirties with Graves' ophthalmopathy. The V gene is TRBV3-1, the J gene TRBJ2-7; D remains ambiguous. The sequenced sample was blood. In DNA form, the CDR3 reads TGTGCCAGCAGCCAAGCTAGCGAGCAGTACTTC. Protein: CASSQASEQYF.